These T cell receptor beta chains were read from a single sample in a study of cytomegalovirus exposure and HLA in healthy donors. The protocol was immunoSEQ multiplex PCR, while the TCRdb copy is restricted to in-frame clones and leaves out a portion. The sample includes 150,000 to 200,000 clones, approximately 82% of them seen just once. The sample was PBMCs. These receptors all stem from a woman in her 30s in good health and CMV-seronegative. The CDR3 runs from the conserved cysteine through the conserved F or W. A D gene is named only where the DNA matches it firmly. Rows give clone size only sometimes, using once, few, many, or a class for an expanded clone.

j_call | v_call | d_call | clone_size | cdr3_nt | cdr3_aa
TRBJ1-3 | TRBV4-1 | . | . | TGCGCCAGCAGCCAAGGCTCGGGCAGGGGACCCCACTCTGGAAACACCATATATTTT | CASSQGSGRGPHSGNTIYF
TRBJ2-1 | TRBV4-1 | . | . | TGCGCCAGCAGCCAATCAGGAGGTCCCAATGAGCAGTTCTTC | CASSQSGGPNEQFF
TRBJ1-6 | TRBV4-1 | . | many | TGCGCCAGCAGCCAAAGCCCAGCCCGGGAGGGTAATTCACCCCTCCACTTT | CASSQSPAREGNSPLHF
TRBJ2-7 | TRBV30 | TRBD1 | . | TGTGCCTCGAGCCCCGGGACAGCCTCCTACGAGCAGTACTTC | CASSPGTASYEQYF
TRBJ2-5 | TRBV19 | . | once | TGTGCCACGGCGGGGGCGGAACAAGAGACCCAGTACTTC | CATAGAEQETQYF
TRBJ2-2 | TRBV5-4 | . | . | TGTGCCAGCAGCTTAGACAGAAAGAACACCGGGGAGCTGTTTTTT | CASSLDRKNTGELFF
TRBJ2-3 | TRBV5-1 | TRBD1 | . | TGCGCCAGCAGCTCCGGACAGGGGGCGTTGGGAGATACGCAGTATTTT | CASSSGQGALGDTQYF
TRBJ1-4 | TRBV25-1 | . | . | TGTGCCAGCAGTGAATACGGGGGCGGGGGTAATGAAAAACTGTTTTTT | CASSEYGGGGNEKLFF
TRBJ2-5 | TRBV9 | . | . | TGTGCCAGCAGCCCAAATGAAGAGACCCAGTACTTC | CASSPNEETQYF
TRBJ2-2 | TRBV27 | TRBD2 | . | TGTGCCAGCAGTTTATCAAACGGGAGGGCCGGCGGGGAGCTGTTTTTT | CASSLSNGRAGGELFF
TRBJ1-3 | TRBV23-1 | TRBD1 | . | TGCGCCAGCAGTCATCCGGGACAGATCCCCTTCTCTGGAAACACCATATATTTT | CASSHPGQIPFSGNTIYF
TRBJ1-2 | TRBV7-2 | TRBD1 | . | TGTGCCAGCAGCTTAGTTATTACGTCCCAGGGGGATGGCTACACCTTC | CASSLVITSQGDGYTF
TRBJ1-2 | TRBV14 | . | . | TGTGCCAGCAGCCATGCGGGTGTGGAGTCAGTTGGCTACACCTTC | CASSHAGVESVGYTF
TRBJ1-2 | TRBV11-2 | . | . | TGTGCCAGCAGCCCCTCGACAGGAAACTATGGCTACACCTTC | CASSPSTGNYGYTF
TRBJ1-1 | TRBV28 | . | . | TGTGCCAGCAGCCCCCGGCGCCAGTGGGAGGACGAAGCTTTCTTT | CASSPRRQWEDEAFF
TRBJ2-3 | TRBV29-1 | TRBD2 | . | TGCAGCGTTTTGGCAGGCCTACTAGCGGGACGGGGTAAGAATACGCAGTATTTT | CSVLAGLLAGRGKNTQYF
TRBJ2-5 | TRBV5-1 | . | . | TGCGCCAGCAGCTTCGGGTCCCAAGAGACCCAGTACTTC | CASSFGSQETQYF
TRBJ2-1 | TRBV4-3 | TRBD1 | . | TGCGCCAGCAGCCAAGATGTGAAGGGGGCGCGCAATGAGCAGTTCTTC | CASSQDVKGARNEQFF
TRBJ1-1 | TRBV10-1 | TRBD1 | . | TGCGCCAGCAGTGAGTCGCAGGGGGCCGGGAACACTGAAGCTTTCTTT | CASSESQGAGNTEAFF
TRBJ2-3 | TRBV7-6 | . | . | TGTGCCAGCAGCTTAGCGGGGGGATATGTAGATACGCAGTATTTT | CASSLAGGYVDTQYF
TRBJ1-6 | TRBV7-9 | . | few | TGTGCCAGCAGTTCCAACAGGACACCCCTCCACTTT | CASSSNRTPLHF
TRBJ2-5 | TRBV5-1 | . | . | TGCGCCAGCAGCTTGAGCAGGGGAGATGAGACCCAGTACTTC | CASSLSRGDETQYF
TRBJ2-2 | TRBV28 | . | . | TGTGCCAGCAGTTTCTTGGGGGCGGGCACCGGGGAGCTGTTTTTT | CASSFLGAGTGELFF
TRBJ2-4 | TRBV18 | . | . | TGTGCCAGCTCCCCTAGTTTGAAACTAGCCAAAAACATTCAGTACTTC | CASSPSLKLAKNIQYF
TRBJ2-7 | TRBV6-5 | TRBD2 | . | TGTGCCAGCATGAGGGGGACTAGCGCCTACGAGCAGTACTTC | CASMRGTSAYEQYF
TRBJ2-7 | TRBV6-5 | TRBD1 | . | TGTGCCAGCACCCCCCGGAGGCAGGGGGTCTACGAGCAGTACTTC | CASTPRRQGVYEQYF